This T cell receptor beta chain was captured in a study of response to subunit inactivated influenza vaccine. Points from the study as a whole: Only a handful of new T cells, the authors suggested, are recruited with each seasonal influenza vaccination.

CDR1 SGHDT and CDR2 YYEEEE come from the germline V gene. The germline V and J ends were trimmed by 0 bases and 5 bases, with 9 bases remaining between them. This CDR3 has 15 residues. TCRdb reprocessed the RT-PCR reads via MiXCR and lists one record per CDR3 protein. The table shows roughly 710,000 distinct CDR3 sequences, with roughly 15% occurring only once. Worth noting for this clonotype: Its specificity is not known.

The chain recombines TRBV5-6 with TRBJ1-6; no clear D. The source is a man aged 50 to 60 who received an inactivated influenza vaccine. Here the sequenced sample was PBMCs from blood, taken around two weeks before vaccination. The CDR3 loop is CASSLGTQHNSPLHF. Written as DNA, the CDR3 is TGTGCCAGCAGCTTGGGAACACAACATAATTCACCCCTCCACTTT.